The source of this T cell receptor beta chain is a study of cytomegalovirus exposure and HLA in healthy donors. Points from the study as a whole: A later analysis by the authors found several of the most significant clusters apparently linked to common viral pathogens.

To note about this clone: Its antigen is not identified.

PCR employed 60 Vbeta and 13 Jbeta primers. Profiled with immunoSEQ multiplex PCR; TCRdb holds only in-frame clones, not every one. This sample has some 160,000 clones, with approximately 79% found just once. The receptor was derived from a woman in her twenties or thirties in good health and CMV-seronegative. The sequencing input was PBMCs.

CDR3 protein: CASIEGVNTEAFF. In DNA form, the CDR3 reads TGTGCCAGTATTGAGGGGGTGAACACTGAAGCTTTCTTT. This chain connects TRBV19 to TRBJ1-1, with TRBD1 as a possible D gene (6 bases). Deletions cut 7 bases from V and 0 bases from J, with 9 bases between. The CDR3 sequence is 13 residues long. CDR1 is LNHDA, CDR2 SQIVND, per germline (reference sequence).